What follows is one T cell receptor (beta chain) and its context. The specificity of this receptor is unknown. Base qualities are not provided; no much larger clone lies one nucleotide away. The CDR3 has 15 amino acids, counting the end cysteine and phenylalanine. Only the CDR3 part of the read is kept: 45 bases, read in frame from the first base. The germline V gene (reference sequence) provides CDR1 GTSNPN and CDR2 SVGIG. Unmatched junction bases come to 8, with V trimmed by 1 base and J by 4 bases. The sample comes from a study of control samples from healthy donors and cancer patients (dated by TCRdb to the early 2020s). The library was made by the immunoSEQ multiplex PCR assay. TCRdb holds this immuneACCESS table with in-frame rearrangements only. Some clones are missing; in checked studies, unresolved V genes explain under half, and the rest has no known cause. The sample table holds 390,000 or so clones, of which around 90% were seen once. The ten biggest clones cover more than 6% of the sample.

Source material: PBMCs. The clonotype was recovered from a man between 40 and 49 years old with head and neck cancer. The chain is made from TRBV30 and TRBJ2-5; 8 central bases correspond to TRBD1. The CDR3 region reads CAWSAGTGIVETQYF. The base sequence is TGTGCCTGGAGTGCCGGGACAGGAATTGTAGAGACCCAGTACTTC.